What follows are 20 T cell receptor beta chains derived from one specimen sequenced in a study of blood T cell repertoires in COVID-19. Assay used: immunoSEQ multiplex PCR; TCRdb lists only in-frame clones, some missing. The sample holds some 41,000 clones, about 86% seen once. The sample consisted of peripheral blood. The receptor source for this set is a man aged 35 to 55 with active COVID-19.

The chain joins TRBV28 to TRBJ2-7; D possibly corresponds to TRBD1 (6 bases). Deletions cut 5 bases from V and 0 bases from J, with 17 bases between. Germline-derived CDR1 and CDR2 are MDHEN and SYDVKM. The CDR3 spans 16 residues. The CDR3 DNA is TGTGCCAGCAGTCCCCGGACAGAAATGAGCTCCTACGAGCAGTACTTC. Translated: CASSPRTEMSSYEQYF.

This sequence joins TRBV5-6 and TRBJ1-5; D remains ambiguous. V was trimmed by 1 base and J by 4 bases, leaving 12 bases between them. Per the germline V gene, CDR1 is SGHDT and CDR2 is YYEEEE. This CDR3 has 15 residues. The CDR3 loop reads CASSLRFAGNQPQHF. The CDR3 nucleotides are TGTGCCAGCAGCTTGCGTTTTGCGGGGAATCAGCCCCAGCATTTT.

The CDR3 reads CASSSSPGGVSGANVLTF. CDR3 coding DNA: TGTGCCAGCAGCTCCTCCCCCGGGGGGGTTTCTGGGGCCAACGTCCTGACTTTC. This chain uses TRBV11-2 with TRBJ2-6; 8 bases agree with TRBD2. From germline, CDR1 is SGHAT and CDR2 FQNNGV. The trim removed 4 bases at V and 1 base at J, leaving 9 bases unmatched. The CDR3 totals 18 residues.

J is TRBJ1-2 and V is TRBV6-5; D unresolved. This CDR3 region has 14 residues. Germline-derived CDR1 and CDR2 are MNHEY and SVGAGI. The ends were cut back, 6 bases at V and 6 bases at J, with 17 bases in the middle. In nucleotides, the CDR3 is TGTGCCAGCAGGAAACTAGGACTCAACGATGGCTACACCTTC. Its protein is CASRKLGLNDGYTF.

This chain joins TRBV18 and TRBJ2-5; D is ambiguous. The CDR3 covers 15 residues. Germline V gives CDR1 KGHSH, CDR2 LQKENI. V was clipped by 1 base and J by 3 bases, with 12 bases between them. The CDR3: CASSPRAVKEETQYF. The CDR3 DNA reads TGTGCCAGCTCACCACGTGCGGTAAAGGAAGAGACCCAGTACTTC.

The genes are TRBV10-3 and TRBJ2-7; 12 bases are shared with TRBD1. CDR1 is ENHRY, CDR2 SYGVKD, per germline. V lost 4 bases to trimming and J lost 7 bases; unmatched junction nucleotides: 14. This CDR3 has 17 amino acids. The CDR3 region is CAISGDRGRGRAREQYF. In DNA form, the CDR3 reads TGTGCCATCAGTGGGGACAGGGGGCGCGGGAGGGCTCGAGAGCAGTACTTC.

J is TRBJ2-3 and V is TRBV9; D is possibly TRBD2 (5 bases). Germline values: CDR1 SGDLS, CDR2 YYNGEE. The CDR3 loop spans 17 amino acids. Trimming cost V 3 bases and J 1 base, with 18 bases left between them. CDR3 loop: CASSATGGLGGTDTQYF. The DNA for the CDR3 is TGTGCCAGCAGCGCTACTGGAGGACTTGGGGGCACAGATACGCAGTATTTT.

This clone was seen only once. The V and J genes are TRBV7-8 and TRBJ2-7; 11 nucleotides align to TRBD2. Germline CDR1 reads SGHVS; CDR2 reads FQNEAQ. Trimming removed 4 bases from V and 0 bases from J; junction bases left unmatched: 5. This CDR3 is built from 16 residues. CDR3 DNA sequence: TGTGCCAGCAGCTGGGGGACTAGCGGCTTCTCCTACGAGCAGTACTTC. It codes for CASSWGTSGFSYEQYF. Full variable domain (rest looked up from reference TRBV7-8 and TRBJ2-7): GAGVSQSPRYKVAKRGQDVALRCDPISGHVSLFWYQQALGQGPEFLTYFQNEAQLDKSGLPSDRFFAERPEGSVSTLKIQRTQQEDSAVYLCASSWGTSGFSYEQYFGPGTRLTVT.

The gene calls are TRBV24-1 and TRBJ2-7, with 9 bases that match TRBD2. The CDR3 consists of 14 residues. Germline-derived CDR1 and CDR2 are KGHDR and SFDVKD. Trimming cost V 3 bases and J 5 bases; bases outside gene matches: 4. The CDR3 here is CATSDEREENEQYF. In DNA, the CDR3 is TGTGCCACCAGTGATGAGCGGGAGGAGAACGAGCAGTACTTC.

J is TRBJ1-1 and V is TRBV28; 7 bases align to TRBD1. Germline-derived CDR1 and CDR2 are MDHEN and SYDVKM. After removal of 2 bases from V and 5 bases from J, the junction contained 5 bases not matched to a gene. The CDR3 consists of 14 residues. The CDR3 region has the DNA TGTGCCAGCAGTTTAAGGGGGCGAGGGACTGAAGCTTTCTTT. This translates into CASSLRGRGTEAFF.

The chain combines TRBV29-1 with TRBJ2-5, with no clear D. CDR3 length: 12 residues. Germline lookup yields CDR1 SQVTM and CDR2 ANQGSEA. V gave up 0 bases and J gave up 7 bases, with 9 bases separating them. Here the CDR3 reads CSVEDAPGTQYF. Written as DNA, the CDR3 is TGCAGCGTTGAAGACGCTCCGGGGACCCAGTACTTC. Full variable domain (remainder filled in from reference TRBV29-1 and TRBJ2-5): SAVISQKPSRDICQRGTSLTIQCQVDSQVTMMFWYRQQPGQSLTLIATANQGSEATYESGFVIDKFPISRPNLTFSTLTVSNMSPEDSSIYLCSVEDAPGTQYFGPGTRLLVL.

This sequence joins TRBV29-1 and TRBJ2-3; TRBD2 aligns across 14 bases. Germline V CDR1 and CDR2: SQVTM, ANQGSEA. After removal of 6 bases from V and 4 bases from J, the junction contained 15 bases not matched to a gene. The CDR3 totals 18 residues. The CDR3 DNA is TGCAGCGTCTCTATGAGACTAGCGGGAGGGAGGTTGTCAGATACGCAGTATTTT. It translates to CSVSMRLAGGRLSDTQYF.

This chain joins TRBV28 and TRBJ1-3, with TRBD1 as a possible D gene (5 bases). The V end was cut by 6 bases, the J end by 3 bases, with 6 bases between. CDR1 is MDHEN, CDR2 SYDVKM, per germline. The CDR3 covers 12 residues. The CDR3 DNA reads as TGTGCCAGCAGGCAGGGTGGAAACACCATATATTTT. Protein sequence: CASRQGGNTIYF. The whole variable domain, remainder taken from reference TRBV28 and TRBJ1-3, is DVKVTQSSRYLVKRTGEKVFLECVQDMDHENMFWYRQDPGLGLRLIYFSYDVKMKEKGDIPEGYSVSREKKERFSLILESASTNQTSMYLCASRQGGNTIYFGEGSWLTVV.

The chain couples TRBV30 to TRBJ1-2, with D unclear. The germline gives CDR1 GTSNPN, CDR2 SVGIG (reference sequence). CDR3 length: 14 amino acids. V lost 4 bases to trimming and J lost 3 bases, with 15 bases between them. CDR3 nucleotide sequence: TGTGCCTGGACACTCGAGGAGAGCTACTATGGCTACACCTTC. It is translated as CAWTLEESYYGYTF.

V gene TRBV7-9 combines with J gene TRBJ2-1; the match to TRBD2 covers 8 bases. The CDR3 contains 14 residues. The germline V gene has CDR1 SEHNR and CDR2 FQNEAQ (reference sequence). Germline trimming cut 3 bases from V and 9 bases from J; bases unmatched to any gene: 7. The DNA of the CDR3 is TGTGCCAGCAGCTTCAGCGGGAGCGTCAGTGAGCAGTTCTTC. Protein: CASSFSGSVSEQFF.

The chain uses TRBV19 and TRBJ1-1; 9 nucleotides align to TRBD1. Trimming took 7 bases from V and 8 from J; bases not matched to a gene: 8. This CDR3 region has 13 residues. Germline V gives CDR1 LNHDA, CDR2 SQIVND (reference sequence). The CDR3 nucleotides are TGTGCCAGTAAAGCGGACAGGGGTCACGAAGCTTTCTTT. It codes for CASKADRGHEAFF.

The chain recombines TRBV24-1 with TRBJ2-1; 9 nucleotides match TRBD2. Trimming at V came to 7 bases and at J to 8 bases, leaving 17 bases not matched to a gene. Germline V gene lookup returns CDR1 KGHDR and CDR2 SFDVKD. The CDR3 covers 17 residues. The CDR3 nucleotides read TGTGCCACCAGCGGGAGGCGTAGCGGGGGACCCTCCGATGAGCAGTTCTTC. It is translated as CATSGRRSGGPSDEQFF.

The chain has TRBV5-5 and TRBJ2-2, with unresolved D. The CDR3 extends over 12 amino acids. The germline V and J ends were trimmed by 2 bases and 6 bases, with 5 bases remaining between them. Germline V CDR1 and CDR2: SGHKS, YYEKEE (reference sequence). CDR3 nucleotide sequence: TGTGCCAGCAGCTTAAGCCCCGGGGAGCTGTTTTTT. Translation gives CASSLSPGELFF.

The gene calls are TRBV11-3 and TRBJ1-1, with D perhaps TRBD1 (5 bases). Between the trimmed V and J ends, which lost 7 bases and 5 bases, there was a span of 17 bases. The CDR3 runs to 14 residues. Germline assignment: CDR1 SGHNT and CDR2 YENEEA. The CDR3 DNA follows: TGTGCCAGCATAGGCGGGGGGAAATGGACTGAAGCTTTCTTT. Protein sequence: CASIGGGKWTEAFF.

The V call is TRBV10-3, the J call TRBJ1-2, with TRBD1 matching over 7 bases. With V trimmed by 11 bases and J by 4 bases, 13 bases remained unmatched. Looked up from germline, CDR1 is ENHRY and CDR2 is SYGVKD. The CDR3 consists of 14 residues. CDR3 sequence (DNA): TGTGCCGTTCCCAGACAGGGTTCGGGCTATGGCTACACCTTC. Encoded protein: CAVPRQGSGYGYTF.